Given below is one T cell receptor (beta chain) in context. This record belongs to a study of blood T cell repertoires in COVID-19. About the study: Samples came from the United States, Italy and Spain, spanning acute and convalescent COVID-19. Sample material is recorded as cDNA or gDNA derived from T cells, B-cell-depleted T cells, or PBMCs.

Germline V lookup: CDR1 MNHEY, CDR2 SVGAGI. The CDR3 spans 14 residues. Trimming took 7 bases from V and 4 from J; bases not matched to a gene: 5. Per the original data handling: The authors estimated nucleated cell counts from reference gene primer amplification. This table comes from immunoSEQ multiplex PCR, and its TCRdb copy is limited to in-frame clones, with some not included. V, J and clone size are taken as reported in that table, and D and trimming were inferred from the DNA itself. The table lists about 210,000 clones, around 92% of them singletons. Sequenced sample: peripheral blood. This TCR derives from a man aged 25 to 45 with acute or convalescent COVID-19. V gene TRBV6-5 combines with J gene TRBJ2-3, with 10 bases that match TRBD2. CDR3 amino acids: CASMPAGGSDTQYF. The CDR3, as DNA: TGTGCCAGCATGCCAGCGGGGGGGTCAGATACGCAGTATTTT.